Below are 26 T cell receptor beta chains sequenced from a single sample in a study of cytomegalovirus exposure and HLA in healthy donors. In the PCR, 60 Vbeta and 13 Jbeta primers were used. Here immunoSEQ multiplex PCR was the method, and the copy in TCRdb shows in-frame clones only, minus some. The sample lists over 120,000 clones; approximately 80% were seen once. The sample consisted of PBMCs. These receptor sequences come from a male donor in good health and CMV-seronegative.

The rearrangement links TRBV30 to TRBJ1-4; the match to TRBD1 covers 7 bases. CDR3 length equals 14 residues. Germline V CDR1 and CDR2: GTSNPN, SVGIG (reference sequence). The V and J ends lost 3 bases and 9 bases, in that order; junction bases with no gene match: 10. The CDR3 loop reads CAWRMGTDLKKLFF. The DNA for the CDR3 is TGTGCCTGGAGGATGGGGACAGATTTGAAAAAACTGTTTTTT.

The V gene is TRBV6-6, the J gene TRBJ2-7, with 15 bases identical to TRBD2. Looked up from germline, CDR1 is MNHNY and CDR2 is SVGAGI (reference sequence). V shed 8 bases, J shed 9 bases, and the junction held 5 bases outside the gene matches. This CDR3 is built from 13 residues. The CDR3 region has the DNA TGTGCCAGCGGGACTAGCGGGGGGTATGGGCAGTACTTC. It translates to CASGTSGGYGQYF.

The chain carries TRBV5-1 and TRBJ2-1; 8 nucleotides line up with TRBD1. Germline V gives CDR1 SGHRS, CDR2 YFSETQ. Trimming at V came to 0 bases and at J to 15 bases, leaving 5 bases not matched to a gene. CDR3 length: 12 amino acids. The CDR3: CASSLADRDWFF. DNA of the CDR3: TGCGCCAGCAGCTTGGCGGACAGGGACTGGTTCTTC.

The chain joins TRBV6-1 to TRBJ2-1, with D maybe TRBD2 (6 bases). The CDR3 is 14 amino acids. Trimming left V 2 bases short and J 7 bases short, with 12 bases between. The germline CDR1 and CDR2 sequences are MNHNS and SASEGT. The CDR3 bases are TGTGCCAGCAGTGAATTAGCGGAGCCGAATGAGCAGTTCTTC. Encoded protein: CASSELAEPNEQFF.

J is TRBJ1-6 and V is TRBV5-5, with D unresolved. Germline V gene lookup returns CDR1 SGHKS and CDR2 YYEKEE (reference sequence). The CDR3 length is 15 residues. V lost 2 bases and J lost 5, with 11 bases in between. The CDR3 DNA is TGTGCCAGCAGCTTCCTCACCGGGAATAATTCACCCCTCCACTTT. Translated: CASSFLTGNNSPLHF.

This chain links TRBV6-5 with TRBJ1-1; D is uncertain. The germline CDR1 and CDR2 sequences are MNHEY and SVGAGI. With 6 bases removed from V and 3 bases from J, the gap between germline ends came to 11 bases. CDR3 length: 13 residues. CDR3 in DNA: TGTGCCAGCAGCTTTCGGGTGGACACTGAAGCTTTCTTT. It codes for CASSFRVDTEAFF.

The CDR3 here is CASSPYPLEAFF. The DNA of the CDR3 is TGTGCCAGCAGTCCCTATCCTCTTGAAGCTTTCTTT. The chain combines TRBV28 with TRBJ1-1; D gene uncertain. The CDR3 is made up of 12 amino acids. CDR1 is MDHEN and CDR2 is SYDVKM in the germline V gene. V was cut by 5 bases and J by 7 bases, with 11 bases left in between.

The chain carries TRBV19 and TRBJ2-6, with no clear D. The CDR3 consists of 15 residues. V gave up 3 bases and J gave up 0 bases, with 6 bases separating them. Germline CDR1 is LNHDA and CDR2 is SQIVND (reference sequence). The CDR3 DNA reads as TGTGCCAGTAGTATTTATTACTCTGGGGCCAACGTCCTGACTTTC. This encodes CASSIYYSGANVLTF.

In DNA, the CDR3 is TGTGCCAGTAGTTCCGCGGGACTAGCGGGATACGAGCAGTACTTC. Residues: CASSSAGLAGYEQYF. The chain carries TRBV19 and TRBJ2-5; 13 nucleotides agree with TRBD2. The J call is in doubt because the DNA end fits TRBJ2-7 better. Germline CDR1 LNHDA, CDR2 SQIVND (reference sequence). The CDR3 has 15 amino acids.

This clone has a single count. The chain couples TRBV4-3 to TRBJ2-3, with D possibly being TRBD2 (5 bases). V dropped 5 bases and J dropped 4 bases, with 13 bases sitting between them. CDR3 length: 14 residues. The germline CDR1 and CDR2 sequences are LGHNA and YSLEER. The CDR3 loop reads CASSTRPGSDTQYF. CDR3 coding DNA: TGCGCCAGCAGCACCCGGCCGGGGTCAGATACGCAGTATTTT.

This sequence joins TRBV19 and TRBJ2-7, with D perhaps TRBD2 (5 bases). The ends were cut back, 6 bases at V and 0 bases at J, with 9 bases in the middle. The CDR3 is made up of 13 amino acids. CDR1 is LNHDA and CDR2 is SQIVND in the germline V gene (reference sequence). As DNA, the CDR3 is TGTGCCAGTAGCCCGGGATCCTCCTACGAGCAGTACTTC. Its protein product is CASSPGSSYEQYF.

This clone was seen a handful of times. Other DNA sequences in the same sample also yield this CDR3. The chain recombines TRBV11-3 with TRBJ2-5; no clear D. CDR1 is SGHNT, CDR2 YENEEA, per germline. Trimming took off 1 base at V and 1 base at J, with 10 bases between the two ends. CDR3 length equals 15 residues. The CDR3 nucleotides read TGTGCCAGCAGCTTAGGTGGTCAGGTCCAAGAGACCCAGTACTTC. It encodes CASSLGGQVQETQYF.

Comments on this clone: A junction end diverges from the germline sequence, so it may reflect a read error. This sequence joins TRBV29-1 and TRBJ2-1, with 9 bases fitting TRBD1. The germline gives CDR1 SQVTM, CDR2 ANQGSEA. The CDR3 runs to 15 residues. CDR3 sequence reads: CSVLIRDRARNGQFF. The CDR3 DNA is TGCAGCGTTCTCATCCGGGACAGGGCGAGAAATGGGCAGTTCTTC.

This clone was detected a few times. This sequence joins TRBV19 and TRBJ2-7; TRBD1 matches 9 bases. Germline V gene data show CDR1 as LNHDA and CDR2 as SQIVND (reference sequence). The CDR3 runs to 13 residues. V gave up 2 bases and J gave up 5 bases; unmatched junction bases: 1. Here the CDR3 reads CASSITGGHEQYF. In nucleotides, the CDR3 is TGTGCCAGTAGTATAACAGGGGGCCACGAGCAGTACTTC.

V and J are TRBV18 and TRBJ1-3; TRBD1 is a possible D gene (5 bases). From germline, CDR1 is KGHSH and CDR2 LQKENI. Trimming shortened V by 3 bases and J by 0 bases, and 12 bases separated the two germline ends. The CDR3 is made up of 16 amino acids. This CDR3 is CASSPNQGSSGNTIYF. The CDR3 nucleotides read TGTGCCAGCTCACCGAATCAGGGCTCCTCTGGAAACACCATATATTTT. Looking up the rest from reference TRBV18 and TRBJ1-3 gives the full variable domain: NAGVMQNPRHLVRRRGQEARLRCSPMKGHSHVYWYRQLPEEGLKFMVYLQKENIIDESGMPKERFSAEFPKEGPSILRIQQVVRGDSAAYFCASSPNQGSSGNTIYFGEGSWLTVV.

The V call is TRBV28, the J call TRBJ1-2, with 8 bases identical to TRBD1. The germline V gene encodes CDR1 MDHEN and CDR2 SYDVKM. V shed 5 bases and J 6 bases; nucleotides not matched to a gene: 14. This CDR3 is 16 amino acids long. CDR3 bases: TGTGCCAGCAGTCTCCTTCCCCGCGCAGGGGGCGATGGCTACACCTTC. Translated, it gives CASSLLPRAGGDGYTF.

The chain carries TRBV28 and TRBJ1-2, with a weak D call TRBD1 (6 bases). This CDR3 spans 15 amino acids. CDR1 and CDR2 from the germline V gene are MDHEN and SYDVKM. V lost 6 bases, J lost 7 bases, and 21 bases lay in between. The CDR3 spells CASSTAAGGAVGYTF. CDR3 nucleotide sequence: TGTGCCAGCAGCACCGCCGCGGGGGGGGCGGTTGGCTACACCTTC.

V and J are TRBV5-6 and TRBJ2-1; unclear D gene. Trimming shortened V by 2 bases and J by 10 bases, and 10 bases separated the two germline ends. Germline-derived CDR1 and CDR2 are SGHDT and YYEEEE. The CDR3 contains 12 residues. The CDR3 sequence is CASSFQPEEQFF. In DNA form, the CDR3 reads TGTGCCAGCAGCTTTCAGCCGGAGGAGCAGTTCTTC.

With regard to this clone: Other nucleotide sequences in the sample specify the same CDR3. This chain links TRBV5-1 with TRBJ2-3; D may be TRBD2 (5 bases). The CDR3 is 14 residues long. From germline, CDR1 is SGHRS and CDR2 YFSETQ. V was pared by 0 bases and J by 1 base, with 6 bases between. The CDR3 protein is CASSLAGGTDTQYF. CDR3 bases: TGCGCCAGCAGCTTGGCCGGGGGCACAGATACGCAGTATTTT.

The chain links TRBV7-3 to TRBJ2-3; 8 nucleotides match TRBD2. The CDR3 is 14 residues long. V gave up 5 bases and J gave up 1 base; unmatched junction bases: 2. Germline V gives CDR1 SGHTA, CDR2 FQGTGA. In DNA, the CDR3 is TGTGCCAGCAGCCCCGGGAGGGGCACAGATACGCAGTATTTT. It codes for CASSPGRGTDTQYF. The full variable domain, its missing parts supplied by reference TRBV7-3 and TRBJ2-3, is GAGVSQTPSNKVTEKGKYVELRCDPISGHTALYWYRQSLGQGPEFLIYFQGTGAADDSGLPNDRFFAVRPEGSVSTLKIQRTERGDSAVYLCASSPGRGTDTQYFGPGTRLTVL.

Comments on this clone: One junction end disagrees with the germline gene, perhaps due to a read error. This chain connects TRBV2 to TRBJ2-5; D unclear. The end of the DNA aligns better with TRBJ2-7, so the J call may be wrong. CDR1 is SNHLY, CDR2 FYNNEI, per germline. There are 13 residues in the CDR3. CDR3 sequence: CASCDHRTYEQYF. The CDR3 bases are TGTGCCAGCTGTGACCATAGAACCTACGAGCAGTACTTC.

The chain uses TRBV5-1 and TRBJ2-5; 9 bases align to TRBD1. The CDR3 has 13 residues. Germline values: CDR1 SGHRS, CDR2 YFSETQ. J gave up 5 bases and V 3 bases, and 2 bases lay outside the gene matches. The CDR3 bases are TGCGCCAGCAGCTGGACAGGGGCGGAGACCCAGTACTTC. This translates into CASSWTGAETQYF.

The chain recombines TRBV11-2 with TRBJ2-1, with 9 bases that match TRBD1. The germline V gene encodes CDR1 SGHAT and CDR2 FQNNGV. With V trimmed by 6 bases and J by 9 bases, 3 bases remained unmatched. CDR3 length equals 12 residues. CDR3 sequence: CASRDRGPEQFF. CDR3 DNA sequence: TGTGCCAGCAGGGACAGGGGTCCTGAGCAGTTCTTC.

V is TRBV6-1 and J is TRBJ1-1; TRBD1 matches at 8 bases. The CDR3 has 14 amino acids. The V gene's germline CDR1 is MNHNS and CDR2 SASEGT. J gave up 7 bases and V 8 bases, and 12 bases lay outside the gene matches. CDR3: CASSLRQGHIEAFF. CDR3 DNA: TGTGCCAGCTCCCTACGACAGGGGCATATTGAAGCTTTCTTT.

The chain carries TRBV5-8 and TRBJ2-2, with 11 bases lining up with TRBD2. V was clipped by 3 bases and J by 1 base; unmatched bases: 5. Per the germline V gene, CDR1 is SGHTS and CDR2 is YDEGEE. The CDR3 has 17 amino acids. As DNA, the CDR3 is TGTGCCAGCAGCTCCGGACTAGCGGGTTGGAACACCGGGGAGCTGTTTTTT. Encoded protein: CASSSGLAGWNTGELFF.

This clone was observed a handful of times. The chain is built from TRBV12-5 and TRBJ2-2; 7 bases map to TRBD1. Germline V gene lookup returns CDR1 LGHNT and CDR2 FRNRAP. The trim removed 5 bases at V and 1 base at J, leaving 1 base unmatched. The CDR3 runs 14 residues. The CDR3 DNA reads as TGTGCTAGTGGTCACAGGGGGAACACCGGGGAGCTGTTTTTT. This sequence encodes CASGHRGNTGELFF.